The clone carrying this TCR beta chain was picked up many times. Its antigen is not identified. Pregnant or lactating patients were excluded, as were those with uncontrolled infection or other autoimmune disease. Each diagnosis drew on symptoms, thyroxine, TRAb, thyroid ultrasound and orbital computed tomography findings. The sample is drawn from a study of T cells in Graves' hyperthyroidism and ophthalmopathy. Findings and caveats of the study: Within blood appeared most thyroid clonotypes that had expanded above 0.001.

Amplified TCR beta CDR3 regions came from RNA transcripts. Carried out on the TCR CDR3, a first-round RT-PCR used the HTBI primer set. MiXCR, run by TCRdb on the multiplex PCR reads, gives a single entry per CDR3 protein. The profile shows about 570,000 distinct CDR3 sequences, 35% to 55% of them singletons. Germline CDR1 is SGHVS and CDR2 is FQNEAQ. This CDR3 has 12 residues. V was trimmed by 1 base and J by 9 bases, leaving 4 bases between them. The rearrangement joins TRBV7-8 to TRBJ1-6; D gene uncertain. Specimen: peripheral blood or thyroid tissue (not recorded which). The TCR sequence derives from an adult woman with Graves' disease, either hyperthyroidism or ophthalmopathy (not recorded which). The CDR3 DNA follows: TGTGCCAGCAGCTTAGAAGCTTCACCCCTCCACTTT. Translating gives CASSLEASPLHF.